The 31 T cell receptor beta chains listed next were all sequenced from one sample in a study of post-analysis software for immune sequencing data. These receptors' targets are unknown. cDNA libraries of TCR beta carried unique molecular identifiers. TCRdb ran MiXCR on the PCR reads and lists one entry per CDR3 protein. The repertoire holds approximately 660,000 distinct CDR3 sequences, with approximately 60% as singletons. Study-level points and caveats: Several TRBV segments, TRBV5-6, TRBV5-1 and TRBV20-1 among them, were found more frequent in patients than controls.

The sample was blood. The source is a girl aged 2-15 years with multiple sclerosis.

The gene calls are TRBV6-1 and TRBJ1-5, with 11 positions matching TRBD1. The V gene's germline CDR1 is MNHNS and CDR2 SASEGT. The CDR3 has 17 residues. V shed 6 bases, J shed 6 bases, and the junction held 13 bases outside the gene matches. DNA for the CDR3: TGTGCCAGCAGCCCTCTCCGAACCGGGACAGGGGGTCAGCCCCAGCATTTT. It encodes CASSPLRTGTGGQPQHF.

This clonotype was detected a few times. The chain combines TRBV12-3 or TRBV12-4 with TRBJ1-1; D is undetermined. The V gene lost 2 bases and the J gene lost 4 bases, with 11 bases spanning the gap. There are 14 residues in the CDR3. As DNA, the CDR3 is TGTGCCAGCAGTTTAAACCTCAGACGCACTGAAGCTTTCTTT. It is translated as CASSLNLRRTEAFF.

The chain is built from TRBV29-1 and TRBJ1-1; D not resolved. Germline V gives CDR1 SQVTM, CDR2 ANQGSEA. The CDR3 extends over 8 amino acids. Trimming stripped 0 bases from V and 11 bases from J, with 1 base between. The CDR3 sequence is CSVEEAFF. CDR3 bases: TGCAGCGTTGAAGAGGCTTTCTTT.

The chain recombines TRBV7-2 with TRBJ2-1; 12 bases line up with TRBD2. Looked up from germline, CDR1 is SGHTA and CDR2 is FQGNSA. V was pared by 3 bases and J by 4 bases, with 10 bases of the junction left unmatched. The CDR3 spans 18 residues. CDR3 nucleotide sequence: TGTGCCAGCAGCTTCAGCCCCCTAGCGGGGGGGAGATACAATGAGCAGTTCTTC. This codes for CASSFSPLAGGRYNEQFF.

V usage is TRBV4-3 and J usage is TRBJ1-1; the D gene is possibly TRBD1 (5 bases). Between the trimmed V and J ends, which lost 4 bases and 5 bases, there was a span of 11 bases. Germline CDR1 and CDR2: LGHNA and YSLEER. The CDR3 is 13 amino acids. DNA of the CDR3: TGCGCCAGCAGCCGCCAACCAGGGACTGAAGCTTTCTTT. Residues: CASSRQPGTEAFF.

The genes are TRBV12-3 or TRBV12-4 and TRBJ2-1; D might be TRBD1 (5 bases). This CDR3 comprises 16 residues. Trimming cost V 4 bases and J 0 bases, with 13 bases left between them. CDR3 amino acids: CASSSPGRASYNEQFF. DNA for the CDR3: TGTGCCAGCAGTTCCCCGGGCAGGGCCTCCTACAATGAGCAGTTCTTC.

The chain couples TRBV2 to TRBJ2-1; D gene ambiguous. CDR1 and CDR2 from the germline V gene are SNHLY and FYNNEI. Trimming shortened V by 4 bases and J by 7 bases, and 14 bases separated the two germline ends. This CDR3 has 14 amino acids. CDR3 nucleotide sequence: TGTGCCAGCAGTGCTAACGGGCCAAAGAATGAGCAGTTCTTC. Protein product: CASSANGPKNEQFF.

The chain recombines TRBV20-1 with TRBJ2-1, with D possibly TRBD2 on 5 matching bases. The CDR3 runs 15 residues. Trimming cost V 2 bases and J 0 bases, with 11 bases left between them. Germline CDR1 DFQATT, CDR2 SNEGSKA (reference sequence). CDR3 amino acids: CSARSGTSSYNEQFF. Written as DNA, the CDR3 is TGCAGTGCTAGATCCGGTACTAGCTCCTACAATGAGCAGTTCTTC.

V gene TRBV21-1 combines with J gene TRBJ1-5. TRBV21-1 represents a pseudogene. The CDR3 is 17 amino acids. CDR3 nucleotides: TGTGCCAGCAGCAAAGCAACTCGCGCTCGGGACAATCAGCCCCAGCATTTT. Protein sequence: CASSKATRARDNQPQHF.

This clonotype was found a few times. The chain is built from TRBV6-2 or TRBV6-3 and TRBJ2-3; D gene uncertain. Germline-derived CDR1 and CDR2 are MNHEY and SVGEGT. The CDR3 length is 11 residues. V dropped 8 bases and J dropped 2 bases, with 5 bases sitting between them. The CDR3 region has the DNA TGTGCCAGCGGGAACACAGATACGCAGTATTTT. This encodes CASGNTDTQYF.

This clonotype was detected only a few times. This sequence joins TRBV5-5 and TRBJ2-4; the D gene is possibly TRBD2 (6 bases). The CDR3 is 14 amino acids. From germline, CDR1 is SGHKS and CDR2 YYEKEE (reference sequence). Trimming pared 5 bases from V and 0 bases from J, leaving 9 bases between. The CDR3 DNA sequence: TGTGCCAGCAGTGGGACTGGAGCCAAAAACATTCAGTACTTC. Its protein is CASSGTGAKNIQYF.

This clonotype was seen a handful of times. This chain connects TRBV29-1 to TRBJ2-3; TRBD1 or TRBD2 may be the D gene (6 bases each). Germline V gene data show CDR1 as SQVTM and CDR2 as ANQGSEA. V was cut by 7 bases and J by 2 bases, with 19 bases left in between. CDR3 length equals 15 residues. CDR3 bases: TGCAGCGCCCCTCGCGGGGACAAAGACACAGATACGCAGTATTTT. Protein: CSAPRGDKDTDTQYF.

This chain links TRBV3-1 with TRBJ2-7; D remains ambiguous. Trimming left V 0 bases short and J 5 bases short, with 8 bases between. CDR3 length equals 13 residues. Per the germline V gene, CDR1 is LGHDT and CDR2 is YNNKEL (reference sequence). The CDR3 protein is CASSQDPPDEQYF. CDR3 nucleotides: TGTGCCAGCAGCCAAGACCCCCCGGACGAGCAGTACTTC.

The CDR3 protein is CASSQAQGRNSPLHF. For the CDR3, the DNA is TGCGCCAGCAGCCAAGCACAGGGTCGGAATTCACCCCTCCACTTT. This sequence joins TRBV4-3 and TRBJ1-6; TRBD1 might be the D (6 bases). The CDR3 has 15 residues. Germline values: CDR1 LGHNA, CDR2 YSLEER. V lost 1 base to trimming and J lost 7 bases, with 11 bases between them.

CDR3 bases: TGCAGCGTTAAGTATAGGGGGTCGGACACTGAAGCTTTCTTT. Residues: CSVKYRGSDTEAFF. The genes are TRBV29-1 and TRBJ1-1, with a tentative D call TRBD1 (6 bases). V lost 5 bases and J 3 bases, leaving 16 bases between the germline ends. Germline lookup yields CDR1 SQVTM and CDR2 ANQGSEA. The CDR3 sequence is 14 residues long.

V gene TRBV18 combines with J gene TRBJ2-7; D call uncertain. The J call is uncertain, as TRBJ2-5 better fits the DNA end. Germline CDR1 reads KGHSH; CDR2 reads LQKENI. The CDR3 covers 12 residues. In DNA, the CDR3 is TGTGCCAGCTCACCACCCGGTCAGACCCAGTACTTC. It translates to CASSPPGQTQYF.

The rearrangement links TRBV29-1 to TRBJ2-1; D not resolved. V was cut by 2 bases and J by 1 base, with 9 bases left in between. Looked up from germline, CDR1 is SQVTM and CDR2 is ANQGSEA. The length of the CDR3 is 14 residues. CDR3 DNA sequence: TGCAGCGTTGAATGGCTAGTTTCCTACAATGAGCAGTTCTTC. Protein sequence: CSVEWLVSYNEQFF.

The rearrangement joins TRBV29-1 to TRBJ2-3; 7 bases are a match to TRBD2. V was pared by 6 bases and J by 4 bases, with 13 bases of the junction left unmatched. The CDR3 spans 15 residues. The germline V gene encodes CDR1 SQVTM and CDR2 ANQGSEA. CDR3 nucleotide sequence: TGCAGCGTCGGTTTAGCGGGTTCCCCTCCAGATACGCAGTATTTT. Translation: CSVGLAGSPPDTQYF.

The chain couples TRBV5-1 to TRBJ2-7; D perhaps matches TRBD1 (5 bases). CDR1 and CDR2 (germline): SGHRS, YFSETQ. The ends were cut back, 1 base at V and 2 bases at J, with 19 bases in the middle. There are 17 residues in the CDR3. CDR3 nucleotide sequence: TGCGCCAGCAGCTTGTATTCCCTTCGGCAGGGAACCTACGAGCAGTACTTC. It codes for CASSLYSLRQGTYEQYF. The full variable domain, with the rest looked up from reference TRBV5-1 and TRBJ2-7, is KAGVTQTPRYLIKTRGQQVTLSCSPISGHRSVSWYQQTPGQGLQFLFEYFSETQRNKGNFPGRFSGRQFSNSRSEMNVSTLELGDSALYLCASSLYSLRQGTYEQYFGPGTRLTVT.

The chain recombines TRBV7-6 with TRBJ2-1; 7 bases fit TRBD2. Germline loops: CDR1 SGHVS, CDR2 FNYEAQ. Germline trimming cut 1 base from V and 2 bases from J; bases unmatched to any gene: 8. The CDR3 covers 17 residues. The CDR3 loop is CASSLVKRGVAYNEQFF. DNA of the CDR3: TGTGCCAGCAGCTTAGTAAAACGGGGGGTGGCCTACAATGAGCAGTTCTTC.

The chain uses TRBV29-1 and TRBJ1-4; 9 bases align to TRBD1. Unmatched junction bases numbered 5, after V lost 6 bases and J lost 3 bases. Germline CDR1 SQVTM, CDR2 ANQGSEA. The CDR3 consists of 14 residues. CDR3 sequence: CSVGTGTSNEKLFF. CDR3 coding DNA: TGCAGCGTCGGGACAGGGACCTCTAATGAAAAACTGTTTTTT.

The chain couples TRBV4-1 to TRBJ1-1, with 7 bases lining up with TRBD1. This CDR3 region has 16 residues. J was trimmed by 5 bases and V by 1 base; bases with no gene match: 10. The germline V gene has CDR1 MGHRA and CDR2 YSYEKL. DNA for the CDR3: TGCGCCAGCAGCCAAGGCCCCGAGACAGGGTTTACTGAAGCTTTCTTT. This encodes CASSQGPETGFTEAFF.

The table lists this clonotype with a few counts. The J gene is TRBJ2-5, the V gene TRBV20-1, with D possibly matching TRBD1 (5 bases). V gave up 3 bases and J gave up 5 bases, with 7 bases separating them. The germline CDR1 and CDR2 sequences are DFQATT and SNEGSKA (reference sequence). This CDR3 is 11 amino acids long. CDR3 residues: CSASKGETQYF. The CDR3 coding sequence is TGCAGTGCTAGCAAGGGGGAGACCCAGTACTTC.

This clonotype has only one observation. Compared with germline, one end of the junction differs, possibly owing to a read error. In DNA form, the CDR3 reads TGTGCCACCAGCCGAGACAGGGATTACTCCTACGAGCAGTACTTC. Translated: CATSRDRDYSYEQYF. The chain uses TRBV15 and TRBJ2-7, with 7 bases identical to TRBD1. The length of the CDR3 is 15 residues. Germline CDR1 is LNHNV and CDR2 is YYDKDF (reference sequence).

This clonotype was recorded only once. The rearrangement uses TRBV6-6 and TRBJ2-1; 8 nucleotides align to TRBD1. Germline V gives CDR1 MNHNY, CDR2 SVGAGI (reference sequence). Trimming removed 4 bases from V and 10 bases from J; junction bases left unmatched: 9. The CDR3 has 14 residues. The CDR3 sequence is CASSSWTGWKEQFF. DNA for the CDR3: TGTGCCAGCAGTTCGTGGACAGGGTGGAAGGAGCAGTTCTTC.

The rearrangement uses TRBV4-2 and TRBJ2-2; 10 bases map to TRBD1. The V gene's germline CDR1 is LGHNA and CDR2 YNFKEQ. J was trimmed by 4 bases and V by 1 base; bases with no gene match: 18. This CDR3 region has 21 residues. Written as DNA, the CDR3 is TGTGCCAGCAGCCAAGTTCTGTACCGGGACAGGGGATTTTTCGGCACCGGGGAGCTGTTTTTT. Its translation: CASSQVLYRDRGFFGTGELFF.

This chain connects TRBV7-2 to TRBJ1-1; maybe TRBD1 (5 bases). CDR3 size: 14 residues. V lost 5 bases, J lost 5 bases, and 15 bases lay in between. Germline-derived CDR1 and CDR2 are SGHTA and FQGNSA. As DNA, the CDR3 is TGTGCCAGCAGCGCAGGGTCAGCGGGAACTGAAGCTTTCTTT. Its translation is CASSAGSAGTEAFF.

The chain has TRBV9 and TRBJ2-7, with 8 bases identical to TRBD2. The CDR3 contains 19 residues. Germline assignment: CDR1 SGDLS and CDR2 YYNGEE. With V trimmed by 1 base and J by 4 bases, 19 bases remained unmatched. Written as DNA, the CDR3 is TGTGCCAGCAGCGTACAACCGTCCCGGGGAGTAGCGGGGACGTACGAGCAGTACTTC. Amino acid sequence: CASSVQPSRGVAGTYEQYF. The variable domain in full, completed from reference TRBV9 and TRBJ2-7, reads DSGVTQTPKHLITATGQRVTLRCSPRSGDLSVYWYQQSLDQGLQFLIQYYNGEERAKGNILERFSAQQFPDLHSELNLSSLELGDSALYFCASSVQPSRGVAGTYEQYFGPGTRLTVT.

The chain uses TRBV6-2 or TRBV6-3 and TRBJ2-5, with D perhaps being TRBD1 or TRBD2 (5 bases each). Trimming cost V 6 bases and J 1 base, with 18 bases left between them. The length of the CDR3 is 16 residues. CDR1 is MNHEY, CDR2 SVGEGT, per germline. The CDR3 DNA follows: TGTGCCAGCAGCCCCGGGGACGGATCCCTCCAAGAGACCCAGTACTTC. It encodes CASSPGDGSLQETQYF.

This chain connects TRBV29-1 to TRBJ2-1; the match to TRBD2 covers 11 bases. With 5 bases clipped from V and 7 bases from J, the junction kept 10 bases outside the gene matches. The CDR3 covers 15 residues. CDR1 is SQVTM, CDR2 ANQGSEA, per germline. CDR3 bases: TGCAGCGTTTCGGGTCGGACTAGCGGGTCAAATGAGCAGTTCTTC. This encodes CSVSGRTSGSNEQFF.

This clonotype has just a few counts. V is TRBV3-1 and J is TRBJ2-1; D is undetermined. Germline values: CDR1 LGHDT, CDR2 YNNKEL (reference sequence). Trimming shortened V by 4 bases and J by 2 bases, and 12 bases separated the two germline ends. There are 15 residues in the CDR3. The CDR3, as DNA: TGTGCCAGCAGCCTAGGACGGTTCGCCTACAATGAGCAGTTCTTC. It specifies CASSLGRFAYNEQFF.